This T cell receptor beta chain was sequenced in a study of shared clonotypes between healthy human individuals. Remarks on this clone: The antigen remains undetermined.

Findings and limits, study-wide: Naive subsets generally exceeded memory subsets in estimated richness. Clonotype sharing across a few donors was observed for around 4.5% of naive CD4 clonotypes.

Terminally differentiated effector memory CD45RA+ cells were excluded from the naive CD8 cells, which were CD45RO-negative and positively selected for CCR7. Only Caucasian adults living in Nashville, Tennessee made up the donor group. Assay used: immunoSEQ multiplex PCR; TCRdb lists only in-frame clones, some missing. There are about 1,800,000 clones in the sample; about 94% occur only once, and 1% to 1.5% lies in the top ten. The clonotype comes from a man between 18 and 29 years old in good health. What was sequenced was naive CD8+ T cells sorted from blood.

The CDR3 region is CASSTDNEQFF. In DNA, the CDR3 is TGTGCCAGCAGTACAGACAATGAGCAGTTCTTC. The chain couples TRBV27 to TRBJ2-1; D is unclear. The V gene lost 5 bases and the J gene lost 5 bases, with 4 bases spanning the gap. This CDR3 is built from 11 residues. The V gene's germline CDR1 is MNHEY and CDR2 SMNVEV (reference sequence).